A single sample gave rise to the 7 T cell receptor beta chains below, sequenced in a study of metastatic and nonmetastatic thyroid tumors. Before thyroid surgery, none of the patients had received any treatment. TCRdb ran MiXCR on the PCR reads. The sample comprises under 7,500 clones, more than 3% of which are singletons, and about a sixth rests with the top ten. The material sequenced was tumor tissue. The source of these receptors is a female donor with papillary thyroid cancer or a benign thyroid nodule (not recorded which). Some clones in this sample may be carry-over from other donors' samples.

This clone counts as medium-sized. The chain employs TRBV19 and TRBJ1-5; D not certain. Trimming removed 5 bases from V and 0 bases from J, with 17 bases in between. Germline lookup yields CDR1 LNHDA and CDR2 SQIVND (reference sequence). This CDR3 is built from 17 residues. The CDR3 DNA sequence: TGTGCCAGTAGTCGAAGTCGCAGGAACTATAGCAATCAGCCCCAGCATTTT. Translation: CASSRSRRNYSNQPQHF.

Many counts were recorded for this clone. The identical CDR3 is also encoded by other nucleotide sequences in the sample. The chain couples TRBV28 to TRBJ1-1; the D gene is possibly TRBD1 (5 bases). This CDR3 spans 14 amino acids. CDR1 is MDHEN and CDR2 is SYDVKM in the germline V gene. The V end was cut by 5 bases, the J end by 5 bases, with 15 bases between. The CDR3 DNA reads TGTGCCAGCAGTCCTGGGGCTTGGGGAACTGAAGCTTTCTTT. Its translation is CASSPGAWGTEAFF.

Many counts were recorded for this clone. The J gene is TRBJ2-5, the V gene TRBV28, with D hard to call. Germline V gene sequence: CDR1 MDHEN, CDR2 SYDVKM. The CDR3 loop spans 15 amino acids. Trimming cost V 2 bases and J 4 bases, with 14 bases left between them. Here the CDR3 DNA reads TGTGCCAGCAGTTTAGATCAACTCTCCGGAGAGACCCAGTACTTC. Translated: CASSLDQLSGETQYF.

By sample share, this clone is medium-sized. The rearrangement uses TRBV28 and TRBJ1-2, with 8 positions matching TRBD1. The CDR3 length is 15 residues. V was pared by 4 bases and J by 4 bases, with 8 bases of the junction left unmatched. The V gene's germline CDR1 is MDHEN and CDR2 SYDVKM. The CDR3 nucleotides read TGTGCCAGCAGTTCCCCAGGAGGACAGGGCTATGGCTACACCTTC. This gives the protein CASSSPGGQGYGYTF.

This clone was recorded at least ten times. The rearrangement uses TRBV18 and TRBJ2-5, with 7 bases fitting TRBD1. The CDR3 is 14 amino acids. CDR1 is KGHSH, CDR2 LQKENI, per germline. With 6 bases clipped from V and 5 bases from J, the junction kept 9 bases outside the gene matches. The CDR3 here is CASSSKQGKETQYF. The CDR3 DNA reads TGTGCCAGCTCGTCGAAACAGGGGAAGGAGACCCAGTACTTC.

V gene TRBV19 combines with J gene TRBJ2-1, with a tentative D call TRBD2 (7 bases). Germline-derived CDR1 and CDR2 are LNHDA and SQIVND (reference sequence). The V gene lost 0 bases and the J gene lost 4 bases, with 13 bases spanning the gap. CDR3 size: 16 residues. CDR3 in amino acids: CASSIERGGRYNEQFF. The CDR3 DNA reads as TGTGCCAGTAGTATAGAGAGGGGGGGGAGGTACAATGAGCAGTTCTTC.

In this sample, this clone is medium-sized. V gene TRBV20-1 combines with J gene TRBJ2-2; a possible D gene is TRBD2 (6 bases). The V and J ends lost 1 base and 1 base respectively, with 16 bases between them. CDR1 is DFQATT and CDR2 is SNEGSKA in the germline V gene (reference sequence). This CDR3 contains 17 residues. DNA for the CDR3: TGCAGTGCTAGAGCTTTAGCGGAGGGTCAGAACACCGGGGAGCTGTTTTTT. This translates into CSARALAEGQNTGELFF.